This entry concerns a single T cell receptor beta chain. Trimming removed 5 bases from V and 3 bases from J, with 10 bases in between. The CDR3 has 14 amino acids. Germline values: CDR1 MNHEY, CDR2 SVGAGI. The study ran its PCR with 60 Vbeta and 13 Jbeta primers. TCRdb keeps only in-frame clones here, not all; method: immunoSEQ multiplex PCR. In the table there are 65,000 to 90,000 clones, around 79% of which are singletons. This entry comes from a study of cytomegalovirus exposure and HLA in healthy donors. This chain uses TRBV6-5 with TRBJ1-4; D ambiguous. Sequencing was performed on PBMCs. The sequence came from a young man in good health and CMV-seronegative. CDR3 bases: TGTGCCAGCAGTCCTACGTCTCCTAATGAAAAACTGTTTTTT. Translation: CASSPTSPNEKLFF.